The 15 T cell receptor beta chains below were found in one sample sequenced in a study of a mutant IDH1 vaccine in newly diagnosed glioma. Generated by immunoSEQ multiplex PCR, the TCRdb table keeps only in-frame clones and is missing some. The sample lists approximately 70,000 clones, approximately 85% occurring once. Documented time point: baseline, week 1 (first vaccination visit). Treatment here: pre-vaccination baseline after standard-of-care therapy. Sequencing used PBMCs, obtained from a glioma patient treated with radiotherapy, temozolomide or both. The origin of the receptors is a man in his forties or fifties with glioma.

This rearrangement joins TRBV10-2 to TRBJ2-4; a possible D gene is TRBD1 (6 bases). The CDR3 has 12 amino acids. The V gene's germline CDR1 is WSHSY and CDR2 SAAADI. Trimming cost V 5 bases and J 10 bases, with 12 bases left between them. For the CDR3, the DNA is TGCGCCAGCAGTCTGGACAGTTCTATTCAGTACTTC. Encoded protein: CASSLDSSIQYF.

The chain recombines TRBV6-6 with TRBJ1-4; tentatively, D is TRBD1 (6 bases). V was cut by 4 bases and J by 7 bases, with 10 bases left in between. The CDR3 is made up of 13 amino acids. CDR1 is MNHNY and CDR2 is SVGAGI in the germline V gene (reference sequence). This CDR3 reads CASSSQQGEKLFF. The DNA for the CDR3 is TGTGCCAGCAGTTCTCAACAGGGTGAAAAACTGTTTTTT.

The V gene is TRBV2, the J gene TRBJ2-7; 7 positions match TRBD2. Germline V gene data show CDR1 as SNHLY and CDR2 as FYNNEI. The ends lost 3 bases at V and 2 bases at J; junction bases unmatched: 7. This CDR3 comprises 15 residues. CDR3 in DNA: TGTGCCAGCAGTGAGCTGGCGGCGGGGGCCTACGAGCAGTACTTC. The encoded protein is CASSELAAGAYEQYF.

This clone was counted a few times. The V call is TRBV5-5, the J call TRBJ1-4, with D unclear. With 0 bases removed from V and 8 bases from J, the gap between germline ends came to 11 bases. The CDR3 has 14 residues. Germline CDR1 SGHKS, CDR2 YYEKEE (reference sequence). The CDR3 DNA reads as TGTGCCAGCAGCTTGGTGGGGTTGGACGAAAAACTGTTTTTT. Its translation: CASSLVGLDEKLFF.

The genes are TRBV29-1 and TRBJ2-1; 8 nucleotides align to TRBD1. Germline CDR1 and CDR2: SQVTM and ANQGSEA. The CDR3 sequence is 16 residues long. Losses at the gene ends were 4 bases for V and 7 bases for J; bases not matched to a gene: 15. The CDR3 DNA is TGCAGCGTTGGGACAGGGAATCGCAACTTTCGGAATGAGCAGTTCTTC. Its translation is CSVGTGNRNFRNEQFF.

The V gene is TRBV6-1, the J gene TRBJ2-7; D perhaps matches TRBD2 (7 bases). The V and J ends lost 6 bases and 7 bases respectively, with 19 bases between them. Germline V gives CDR1 MNHNS, CDR2 SASEGT. The CDR3 contains 14 residues. The CDR3 DNA sequence: TGTGCCAGCAGGCGGGGGCCCTCCAATGAGGAGCAGTACTTC. As protein: CASRRGPSNEEQYF.

The chain recombines TRBV5-1 with TRBJ1-4, with TRBD1 matching 10 bases. CDR3 length equals 17 residues. The V segment lost 4 bases and the J segment 7 bases; nucleotides outside the gene matches: 13. The germline gives CDR1 SGHRS, CDR2 YFSETQ. CDR3 sequence reads: CASSPTGGGLVGEKLFF. The DNA for the CDR3 is TGCGCCAGCAGCCCGACAGGGGGCGGTCTAGTAGGTGAAAAACTGTTTTTT.

This chain connects TRBV4-3 to TRBJ2-2, with D uncertain. Germline values: CDR1 LGHNA, CDR2 YSLEER. V lost 4 bases, J lost 2 bases, and 8 bases lay in between. The CDR3 consists of 14 residues. The CDR3 protein is CASSRGENTGELFF. For the CDR3, the DNA is TGCGCCAGCAGCCGCGGCGAAAACACCGGGGAGCTGTTTTTT.

This chain joins TRBV10-3 and TRBJ2-7; D ambiguous. The CDR3 length is 13 residues. Per the germline V gene, CDR1 is ENHRY and CDR2 is SYGVKD. Trimming shortened V by 2 bases and J by 0 bases, and 5 bases separated the two germline ends. The CDR3 loop reads CAISEGVSYEQYF. The CDR3 nucleotides read TGTGCCATCAGTGAGGGGGTCTCCTACGAGCAGTACTTC.

J is TRBJ1-4 and V is TRBV9; D is perhaps TRBD1 (5 bases). Germline V gene data show CDR1 as SGDLS and CDR2 as YYNGEE. V was cut by 0 bases and J by 12 bases, with 21 bases left in between. This CDR3 spans 16 amino acids. The CDR3 bases are TGTGCCAGCAGCGTAGCCCTCTACGGACACGATGGGGAACTGTTTTTT. Protein sequence: CASSVALYGHDGELFF.

This chain connects TRBV20-1 to TRBJ1-2; 7 bases agree with TRBD1. This CDR3 has 11 residues. The J segment lost 5 bases and the V segment lost 6 bases, leaving 3 bases of the junction unmatched. CDR1 DFQATT and CDR2 SNEGSKA come from the germline V gene (reference sequence). The CDR3 DNA reads as TGCAGTGCCCAACAGGGGTATGGCTACACCTTC. Its translation: CSAQQGYGYTF.

This rearrangement joins TRBV7-8 to TRBJ2-1; 8 bases align to TRBD2. The CDR3 is 16 residues long. The V gene's germline CDR1 is SGHVS and CDR2 FQNEAQ. J was trimmed by 8 bases and V by 5 bases; bases with no gene match: 14. The CDR3 coding sequence is TGTGCCAGCAGCCGAGGGGCGGGGGGACTCAAGGATGAGCAGTTCTTC. Translating gives CASSRGAGGLKDEQFF.

This chain uses TRBV19 with TRBJ2-7; D ambiguous. V lost 7 bases, J lost 0 bases, and 7 bases lay in between. Looked up from germline, CDR1 is LNHDA and CDR2 is SQIVND (reference sequence). There are 12 residues in the CDR3. The CDR3 protein is CASNGDSYEQYF. CDR3 in DNA: TGTGCCAGTAATGGGGACTCCTACGAGCAGTACTTC.

In this sample, this clone turned up a few times. The rearrangement uses TRBV10-2 and TRBJ2-1, with no clear D. The CDR3 contains 13 residues. The V end lost 7 bases, the J end lost 2 bases, and 9 bases lay between the germline ends. Germline CDR1 is WSHSY and CDR2 is SAAADI. The DNA of the CDR3 is TGCGCCAGCAAAGCTGGGGCCTACAATGAGCAGTTCTTC. Encoded protein: CASKAGAYNEQFF.

The chain employs TRBV20-1 and TRBJ2-7; D gene unclear. Germline values: CDR1 DFQATT, CDR2 SNEGSKA (reference sequence). V lost 6 bases and J 3 bases, leaving 9 bases between the germline ends. This CDR3 is built from 11 residues. The CDR3 sequence is CSAPDVYEQYF. CDR3 sequence (DNA): TGCAGTGCCCCAGACGTCTACGAGCAGTACTTC.